A selection of T cell receptor beta chains follows, all from one sample in a study of blood T cell repertoires in COVID-19. Some clones are missing from TCRdb's copy, which holds only in-frame ones; the method was immunoSEQ multiplex PCR. The sample has about 220,000 clones; 88% are singletons. The sequencing input was PBMCs or T cells enriched from blood (not recorded which). These receptors were taken from a woman aged 40 to 50 with acute COVID-19. Each CDR3 is given with its conserved first and last residue. The order of the fields is J gene, clone size, D gene, V gene, CDR3 protein, CDR3 DNA. The D gene is left open where the match is weak. Only some rows state a clone size, as once, few, many or a class for expanded clones.

J gene: TRBJ1-2; clone size: NA; D gene: TRBD1; V gene: TRBV30; CDR3 protein: CAWNPGGLTNYGYTF; CDR3 DNA: TGTGCCTGGAATCCAGGGGGCCTAACTAACTATGGCTACACCTTC
J gene: TRBJ2-5; clone size: NA; D gene: NA; V gene: TRBV9; CDR3 protein: CASSEGLGGGQETQYF; CDR3 DNA: TGTGCCAGCAGCGAGGGCTTAGGGGGGGGCCAAGAGACCCAGTACTTC
J gene: TRBJ2-1; clone size: NA; D gene: NA; V gene: TRBV29-1; CDR3 protein: CSVREPVSYNEQFF; CDR3 DNA: TGCAGCGTTCGGGAGCCGGTATCCTACAATGAGCAGTTCTTC
J gene: TRBJ1-4; clone size: once; D gene: NA; V gene: TRBV5-1; CDR3 protein: CASRQGGNVEKLFF; CDR3 DNA: TGCGCCAGCCGGCAGGGAGGGAATGTTGAAAAACTGTTTTTT
J gene: TRBJ2-3; clone size: NA; D gene: TRBD2; V gene: TRBV7-9; CDR3 protein: CASSLGSSGGSTDTQYF; CDR3 DNA: TGTGCCAGCAGCTTAGGGTCTAGCGGGGGTAGCACAGATACGCAGTATTTT
J gene: TRBJ2-1; clone size: NA; D gene: TRBD1; V gene: TRBV5-1; CDR3 protein: CASSWDSSYNEQFF; CDR3 DNA: TGCGCCAGCAGCTGGGACAGTTCCTACAATGAGCAGTTCTTC
J gene: TRBJ1-6; clone size: NA; D gene: TRBD1; V gene: TRBV11-2; CDR3 protein: CASSFWDSNSPLHF; CDR3 DNA: TGTGCCAGCAGCTTTTGGGACAGTAATTCACCCCTCCACTTT
J gene: TRBJ2-5; clone size: NA; D gene: TRBD1; V gene: TRBV7-9; CDR3 protein: CASSPYGTGGQETQYF; CDR3 DNA: TGTGCCAGCAGCCCATACGGGACAGGGGGCCAAGAGACCCAGTACTTC
J gene: TRBJ1-5; clone size: NA; D gene: NA; V gene: TRBV19; CDR3 protein: CASSIWLNPVVLQPQHF; CDR3 DNA: TGTGCCAGTAGTATTTGGTTGAATCCGGTGGTTCTTCAGCCCCAGCATTTT
J gene: TRBJ1-2; clone size: NA; D gene: NA; V gene: TRBV24-1; CDR3 protein: CATSAPDRFHGYTF; CDR3 DNA: TGTGCCACCAGTGCTCCTGACAGGTTCCATGGCTACACCTTC
J gene: TRBJ1-1; clone size: NA; D gene: TRBD1; V gene: TRBV6-5; CDR3 protein: CASSKMTGAPEAFF; CDR3 DNA: TGTGCCAGCAGTAAAATGACAGGGGCTCCTGAAGCTTTCTTT
J gene: TRBJ2-1; clone size: once; D gene: TRBD1; V gene: TRBV7-8; CDR3 protein: CASSLSDPGQGENEQFF; CDR3 DNA: TGTGCCAGCAGCTTATCCGACCCGGGACAGGGTGAAAATGAGCAGTTCTTC